The 3 T cell receptor beta chains in this list originate from one sample, sequenced in a study of T cells in localized non-small cell lung cancer. Profiled with immunoSEQ multiplex PCR; TCRdb holds only in-frame clones, not every one. Of 70,000 to 95,000 clones in the sample, roughly 88% are singletons; the top ten hold over 4%. Sequenced material: PBMCs, taken before any cancer treatment. These receptors originate from a woman aged 40-69 years with stage II squamous cell lung carcinoma.

The J gene is TRBJ2-6, the V gene TRBV5-6; either TRBD1 or TRBD2 may fit D (5 bases each). Trimming stripped 5 bases from V and 0 bases from J, with 9 bases between. The CDR3 runs 15 residues. Germline V CDR1 and CDR2: SGHDT, YYEEEE. The CDR3 DNA reads as TGTGCCAGCAGACAAGGGACCTCTGGGGCCAACGTCCTGACTTTC. Translated: CASRQGTSGANVLTF.

This chain links TRBV9 with TRBJ2-3; maybe TRBD2 (5 bases). CDR1 is SGDLS, CDR2 YYNGEE, per germline. CDR3 length: 13 residues. The V end lost 3 bases, the J end lost 5 bases, and 10 bases lay between the germline ends. CDR3 in DNA: TGTGCCAGCAGCGCCGGACTGGGAGATACGCAGTATTTT. This translates into CASSAGLGDTQYF.

The V gene is TRBV10-3, the J gene TRBJ1-1; 9 bases are shared with TRBD1. The CDR3 is 14 residues long. V was pared by 7 bases and J by 2 bases, with 5 bases of the junction left unmatched. From germline, CDR1 is ENHRY and CDR2 SYGVKD. The CDR3 nucleotides read TGTGCCATCAAACAGGGGGCGGCAAACACTGAAGCTTTCTTT. Protein: CAIKQGAANTEAFF.